The 13 T cell receptor beta chains below all came from one sample that was sequenced in a study of cytomegalovirus exposure and HLA in healthy donors. PCR employed 60 Vbeta and 13 Jbeta primers. Clones were sequenced by immunoSEQ multiplex PCR, and TCRdb holds only the in-frame ones, with some missing. The sample has 150,000 or so clones, around 78% seen once; the top ten hold under 2%. The material sequenced was PBMCs. Every receptor here comes from a young woman in good health and CMV-seronegative.

The chain employs TRBV7-2 and TRBJ1-2; TRBD1 matches at 8 bases. The CDR3 length is 14 residues. Unmatched junction bases numbered 6, after V lost 5 bases and J lost 4 bases. Germline-derived CDR1 and CDR2 are SGHTA and FQGNSA. The chain's CDR3 is CASSITGGTYGYTF. The CDR3 nucleotides are TGTGCCAGCAGCATAACAGGGGGGACCTATGGCTACACCTTC.

V is TRBV4-2 and J is TRBJ1-4, with D perhaps matching TRBD1 (5 bases). Per the germline V gene, CDR1 is LGHNA and CDR2 is YNFKEQ. This CDR3 is built from 16 residues. Trimming took 0 bases from V and 4 from J, leaving 12 bases between them. In DNA form, the CDR3 reads TGTGCCAGCAGCCAAGATCCTTGGGGCGTTAATGAAAAACTGTTTTTT. This sequence encodes CASSQDPWGVNEKLFF.

V gene TRBV5-1 combines with J gene TRBJ1-2; the match to TRBD1 covers 8 bases. This CDR3 comprises 18 residues. J gave up 8 bases and V 0 bases, and 18 bases lay outside the gene matches. Germline V gene data show CDR1 as SGHRS and CDR2 as YFSETQ. For the CDR3, the DNA is TGCGCCAGCAGCTTGGTAGCGGGGGTCCAGGGGGCTAAACGGGGCTACACCTTC. Its protein product is CASSLVAGVQGAKRGYTF. Filled out from reference TRBV5-1 and TRBJ1-2, the complete variable domain reads KAGVTQTPRYLIKTRGQQVTLSCSPISGHRSVSWYQQTPGQGLQFLFEYFSETQRNKGNFPGRFSGRQFSNSRSEMNVSTLELGDSALYLCASSLVAGVQGAKRGYTFGSGTRLTVV.

The chain is built from TRBV6-5 and TRBJ2-7, with 7 positions matching TRBD1. V gave up 2 bases and J gave up 9 bases; unmatched junction bases: 10. This CDR3 has 14 residues. Per the germline V gene, CDR1 is MNHEY and CDR2 is SVGAGI. The CDR3 is CASSYLGTALTQYF. CDR3 sequence (DNA): TGTGCCAGCAGTTACCTAGGGACAGCCTTGACGCAGTACTTC.

The chain couples TRBV4-3 to TRBJ1-3; possible D gene TRBD1, 5 bases. Trimming left V 1 base short and J 3 bases short, with 7 bases between. The CDR3 covers 14 residues. Per the germline V gene, CDR1 is LGHNA and CDR2 is YSLEER. In DNA, the CDR3 is TGCGCCAGCAGCCAAGGGACATATGGAAACACCATATATTTT. It encodes CASSQGTYGNTIYF.

The rearrangement links TRBV5-4 to TRBJ1-2, with D possibly being TRBD1 (6 bases). The length of the CDR3 is 14 residues. V gave up 3 bases and J gave up 4 bases, with 13 bases separating them. Germline loops: CDR1 SGHNT, CDR2 YYREEE (reference sequence). CDR3 protein: CASSYRQASYGYTF. DNA of the CDR3: TGTGCCAGCAGCTATCGACAGGCCTCCTATGGCTACACCTTC.

The chain joins TRBV5-1 to TRBJ1-6; TRBD1 matches 10 bases. Looked up from germline, CDR1 is SGHRS and CDR2 is YFSETQ. The CDR3 runs to 15 residues. V shed 3 bases, J shed 12 bases, and the junction held 9 bases outside the gene matches. CDR3 nucleotides: TGCGCCAGCAGCTCGGCCGGGACAGGGGAGGAACCCCTCCACTTT. It codes for CASSSAGTGEEPLHF.

This clone was observed a handful of times. V and J are TRBV12-5 and TRBJ2-7, with D possibly TRBD1 on 5 matching bases. The CDR3 totals 13 residues. Germline V gene lookup returns CDR1 LGHNT and CDR2 FRNRAP. Between the trimmed V and J ends, which lost 6 bases and 5 bases, there was a span of 14 bases. CDR3 in amino acids: CASGRSGFDEQYF. DNA of the CDR3: TGTGCTAGTGGGAGGTCAGGGTTCGACGAGCAGTACTTC.

The genes are TRBV11-1 and TRBJ2-7; no definite D call. Germline V CDR1 and CDR2: SGHAT, FQDESV (reference sequence). V lost 5 bases and J lost 0, with 11 bases in between. The CDR3 totals 14 residues. The CDR3 here is CASSPRLSSYEQYF. CDR3 bases: TGTGCCAGCAGCCCGCGGTTGAGCTCCTACGAGCAGTACTTC.

In its sample, this clone was seen a few times. The chain couples TRBV2 to TRBJ1-1, with D tentatively TRBD1 (6 bases). V was cut by 6 bases and J by 1 base, with 12 bases left in between. Germline CDR1 reads SNHLY; CDR2 reads FYNNEI. CDR3 length: 14 amino acids. The chain's CDR3 is CASRTTGRNTEAFF. The CDR3 DNA reads as TGTGCCAGCAGAACTACAGGGCGGAACACTGAAGCTTTCTTT. Full variable domain (missing parts from reference TRBV2 and TRBJ1-1): EPEVTQTPSHQVTQMGQEVILRCVPISNHLYFYWYRQILGQKVEFLVSFYNNEISEKSEIFDDQFSVERPDGSNFTLKIRSTKLEDSAMYFCASRTTGRNTEAFFGQGTRLTVV.

CDR3 in amino acids: CASSFGGSYNEQFF. CDR3 in DNA: TGTGCCAGCAGTTTTGGGGGGTCCTACAATGAGCAGTTCTTC. The chain joins TRBV27 to TRBJ2-1; a possible D gene is TRBD2 (6 bases). The CDR3 runs 14 residues. The germline CDR1 and CDR2 sequences are MNHEY and SMNVEV (reference sequence). Trimming took off 3 bases at V and 1 base at J, with 7 bases between the two ends.

A single count supports this clone. This chain uses TRBV18 with TRBJ1-6; D is unclear. Germline lookup yields CDR1 KGHSH and CDR2 LQKENI. This CDR3 has 11 amino acids. V lost 8 bases and J 7 bases, leaving 6 bases between the germline ends. This chain's CDR3 is CASGLNSPLHF. CDR3 DNA sequence: TGTGCCAGCGGGCTAAATTCACCCCTCCACTTT.

The CDR3 region is CATGQYQETQYF. Written as DNA, the CDR3 is TGTGCCACCGGACAGTACCAAGAGACCCAGTACTTC. The chain links TRBV19 to TRBJ2-5; a weak D match, TRBD1 (6 bases). Germline CDR1 is LNHDA and CDR2 is SQIVND (reference sequence). Trimming removed 10 bases at V and 0 bases at J, with 9 bases between. This CDR3 is built from 12 residues.